This TCR beta chain stems from a study of post-analysis software for immune sequencing data. About the research overall: Relapsing-remitting, secondary progressive and progressive-relapsing forms of multiple sclerosis all featured among disease courses.

Concerning this clonotype itself: Its antigen is still unknown.

Study findings and constraints: Compared against controls, patients with multiple sclerosis displayed significantly lower normalized Chao1 diversity.

Unique molecular identifiers featured in each of the TCR beta cDNA libraries. Starting from around 0.96 to 9.9 million T cells, the study yielded 500,000 or so cDNA molecules. TCRdb re-called the PCR reads through MiXCR, storing one row per CDR3 protein. The sample consists of hundreds of thousands of distinct CDR3 sequences, over 35% of them appearing once. This TCR derives from a girl aged 10-17 years with multiple sclerosis. Sequenced: blood.

As DNA, the CDR3 is TGTGCCAGCAGCTCCCGGACTGTCACAGATACGCAGTATTTT. It yields the protein CASSSRTVTDTQYF. The genes are TRBV7-2 and TRBJ2-3; the D gene is possibly TRBD2 (5 bases). Trimming shortened V by 4 bases and J by 2 bases, and 10 bases separated the two germline ends. The V gene's germline CDR1 is SGHTA and CDR2 FQGNSA. The CDR3 spans 14 residues.